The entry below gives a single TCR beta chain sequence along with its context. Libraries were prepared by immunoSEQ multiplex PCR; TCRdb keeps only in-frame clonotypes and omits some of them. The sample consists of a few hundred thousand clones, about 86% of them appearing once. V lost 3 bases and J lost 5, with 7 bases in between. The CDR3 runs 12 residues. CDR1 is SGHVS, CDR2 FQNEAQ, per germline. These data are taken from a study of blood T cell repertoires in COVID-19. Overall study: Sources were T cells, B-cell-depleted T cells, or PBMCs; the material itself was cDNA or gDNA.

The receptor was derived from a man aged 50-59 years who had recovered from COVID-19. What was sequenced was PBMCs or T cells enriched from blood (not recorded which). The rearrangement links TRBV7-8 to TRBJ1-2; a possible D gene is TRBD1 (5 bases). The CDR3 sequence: CASSLAGYGYTF. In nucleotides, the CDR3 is TGTGCCAGCAGCTTGGCAGGGTATGGCTACACCTTC.